This T cell receptor (beta chain) is from a study of blood T cell repertoires in COVID-19. Across the study: Donors in the United States, Italy and Spain gave samples during acute or convalescent COVID-19. Nucleic acid was either cDNA or gDNA, and it came from T cells, B-cell-depleted T cells, or PBMCs.

The authors' processing: Amplification of reference gene primers was used by the study to estimate nucleated cell counts. Clones were read by immunoSEQ multiplex PCR, and TCRdb kept only the in-frame ones, dropping some. The V and J calls and clone size are taken from that table; D and trimming were inferred from the DNA. Counted here are 50,000 or so clones, 80% to 95% occurring once; the ten biggest clones make up around 1%. The germline V gene has CDR1 KGHSH and CDR2 LQKENI. Between the trimmed V and J ends, which lost 3 bases and 5 bases, there was a span of 2 bases. This CDR3 is 11 amino acids long. Seattle patients were enrolled during active infection and followed longitudinally.

The J gene is TRBJ2-1, the V gene TRBV18; D not certain. The TCR sequence derives from a man aged 55 to 70 with COVID-19, enrolled during active disease. Sequencing used peripheral blood. This CDR3 is CASSPDNEQFF. CDR3 DNA sequence: TGTGCCAGCTCACCCGACAATGAGCAGTTCTTC.